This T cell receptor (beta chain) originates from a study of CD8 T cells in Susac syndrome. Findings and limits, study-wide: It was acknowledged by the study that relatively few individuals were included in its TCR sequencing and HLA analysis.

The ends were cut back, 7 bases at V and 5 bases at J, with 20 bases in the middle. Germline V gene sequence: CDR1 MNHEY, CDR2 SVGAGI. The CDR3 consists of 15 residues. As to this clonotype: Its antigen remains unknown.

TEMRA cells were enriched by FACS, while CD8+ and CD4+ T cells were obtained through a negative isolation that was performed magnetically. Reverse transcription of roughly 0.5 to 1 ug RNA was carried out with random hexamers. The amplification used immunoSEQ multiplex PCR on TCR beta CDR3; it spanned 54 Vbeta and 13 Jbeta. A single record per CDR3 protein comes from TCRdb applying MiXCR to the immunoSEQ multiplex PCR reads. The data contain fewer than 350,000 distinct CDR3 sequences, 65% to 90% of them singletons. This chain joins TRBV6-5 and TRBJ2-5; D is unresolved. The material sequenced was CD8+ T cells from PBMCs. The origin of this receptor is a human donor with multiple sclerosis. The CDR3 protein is CASTKLSREAETQYF. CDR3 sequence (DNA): TGTGCCAGCACCAAACTGTCAAGGGAAGCGGAGACCCAGTACTTC.